The rows below give T cell receptor beta chains drawn from one sample of a study of T cell repertoires in cytomegalovirus infection. No antigens are known for them. A single record per CDR3 protein comes from TCRdb applying MiXCR to the reads. The sample holds around 770,000 distinct CDR3 sequences, around 29% seen once. The input for sequencing was cultured CD8+ T cells from PBMCs, taken from culture after CMV antigen stimulation. These receptors originate from a human donor in good health (CMV status not recorded). Some clones in this sample may be carry-over from other donors' samples. CDR3s include the opening cysteine and the closing phenylalanine or tryptophan. The D gene is left open where the match is weak. Expanded clones are given a class, and other clones once, few, many or no size at all.

CDR3nt | CDR3aa | len | abundance | v_gene | d_gene | j_gene
TGTGCCAGTAGTTCGGACAGGGTCGATGGCTACACCTTC | CASSSDRVDGYTF | 13 | . | TRBV19 | TRBD1 | TRBJ1-2
TGTGCCAGCAGCGAAAATAGCGGGGGGGCCGTGGATACGCAGTATTTT | CASSENSGGAVDTQYF | 16 | many | TRBV7-2 | TRBD2 | TRBJ2-3
TGTGCCAGCAGCTTCAGGGCCGGGGAGACCCAGTACTTC | CASSFRAGETQYF | 13 | many | TRBV5-1 | . | TRBJ2-5
TGTGCCAGCAGTCCACCGGGGGCCCGCGAGCAGTACTTC | CASSPPGAREQYF | 13 | . | TRBV27 | . | TRBJ2-7
TGCGCCAGCAGCGCCGACGTATTCAAACGGTTCTTC | CASSADVFKRFF | 12 | . | TRBV5-1 | . | TRBJ2-1
TGTGCCAGCAGCTTAGCTCGGGGCAGGGCGTACGATACGCAGTATTTT | CASSLARGRAYDTQYF | 16 | . | TRBV7-6 | . | TRBJ2-3
TGTGCCACCAGTGACCCCGAGGGACCCCAGAGCTCCTACAATGAGCAGTTCTTC | CATSDPEGPQSSYNEQFF | 18 | . | TRBV24-1 | . | TRBJ2-1
TGTGCCAGCAGTAGCCGGGAGACCTACGAGCAGTACTTC | CASSSRETYEQYF | 13 | many | TRBV7-9 | . | TRBJ2-7
TGTGCCAGTCAAGCCCCCGAGGGGGCTGCCAAAAACATTCAGTACTTC | CASQAPEGAAKNIQYF | 16 | few | TRBV19 | TRBD1 | TRBJ2-4
TGTGCCAGCAGACGTCTTGTTGAGCAGTTCTTC | CASRRLVEQFF | 11 | . | TRBV7-8 | . | TRBJ2-1
TGTGCCAGCAGTTACTCATATCTAGCGGGGGAACACGAGCAGTACTTC | CASSYSYLAGEHEQYF | 16 | . | TRBV6-8 | TRBD2 | TRBJ2-7
TGTGCCAGCAGCTCAGAGTACGAGCAGTACTTC | CASSSEYEQYF | 11 | many | TRBV7-2 | . | TRBJ2-7
TGTGCCAGCAGTTACTCGCTGGGCGGGGCCAACGTCCTGACTTTC | CASSYSLGGANVLTF | 15 | . | TRBV6-5 | . | TRBJ2-6
TGTGCCAGCAGTTACGGCGTGACAGGGATTTTTAACACTGAAGCTTTCTTT | CASSYGVTGIFNTEAFF | 17 | few | TRBV6-2/TRBV6-3 | TRBD1 | TRBJ1-1
TGCGCCAGCAGCCAAAGAGAGGATTACCAAGAGACCCAGTACTTC | CASSQREDYQETQYF | 15 | few | TRBV4-1 | . | TRBJ2-5
TGTGCCAGCAGTTATTCGGCCGGCAATCAGCCCCAGCATTTT | CASSYSAGNQPQHF | 14 | . | TRBV6-5 | . | TRBJ1-5
TGTGCCAGCAGCTTATACGGGGGTAATGAGCAGTTCTTC | CASSLYGGNEQFF | 13 | many | TRBV7-2 | . | TRBJ2-1
TGTGCCAGCAGCCAAATGTACAATGAGCAGTTCTTC | CASSQMYNEQFF | 12 | . | TRBV6-2/TRBV6-3 | . | TRBJ2-1
TGTGCCAGCAGTTTTCAAGAGGACAGGGGCTATGGCTACACCTTC | CASSFQEDRGYGYTF | 15 | . | TRBV12-3/TRBV12-4 | TRBD1 | TRBJ1-2
TGTGCCACCTGGGACAGTTTGGGACCTTTTAACTATGGCTACACCTTC | CATWDSLGPFNYGYTF | 16 | . | TRBV6-1 | TRBD1 | TRBJ1-2
TGTGCCACCAGCAGAGATATTACGGGCTCTGGAAACACCATATATTTT | CATSRDITGSGNTIYF | 16 | few | TRBV15 | . | TRBJ1-3